This T cell receptor (beta chain) was retrieved from a study of T cell changes during pregnancy in multiple sclerosis. V was clipped by 5 bases and J by 6 bases; unmatched bases: 11. Germline V lookup: CDR1 PRHDT, CDR2 FYEKMQ (reference sequence). CDR3 length: 16 amino acids. Repertoires were generated with immunoSEQ multiplex PCR, while TCRdb's copy carries only in-frame clones and drops some. The sample shows some 68,000 clones, roughly 92% of them seen only once. The chain links TRBV13 to TRBJ2-1; TRBD1 matches at 9 bases. The sequence came from a female donor with multiple sclerosis, enrolled in a pregnancy study. The source material was peripheral blood, sampled in the second trimester of pregnancy. For the CDR3, the DNA is TGTGCCAGCAGCCGTACCCGGGACAGGGTACTCAATGAGCAGTTCTTC. This translates into CASSRTRDRVLNEQFF.